This entry features one T cell receptor (beta chain) sequence. Its antigen remains unknown. The data were obtained in a study of blood T cells in healthy people across ages. Next came a second PCR, run for about 7 to 12 cycles, which used a sample-barcoded 5' primer along with a J-beta primer mix. Every molecule of cDNA carried a tag from a template-switch adaptor with 12 random nucleotides. TCRdb re-called the 5' RACE reads through MiXCR, storing one row per CDR3 protein. The top ten clones hold roughly 30% of a sample with roughly 700,000 distinct CDR3 sequences, about 52% of them seen once. Per germline, CDR1 DFQATT and CDR2 SNEGSKA (reference sequence). V trimming: 6 bases; J trimming: 4 bases; junction bases outside the gene matches: 9. The CDR3 length is 16 residues. Overall study findings and caveats: Roughly linearly, TCR beta diversity per million T cells fell as age increased. Greater diversity and more naive CD4+ cells were seen in long-lived donors than in aged donors.

The sample, roughly 9.5 milliliters of peripheral blood, was drawn from each donor. Sequenced material: blood. This receptor was taken from a woman aged 60-70 years in good health. The chain joins TRBV20-1 to TRBJ2-1; 13 nucleotides align to TRBD2. The CDR3, as DNA: TGCAGTGCGTCAGAAGGACTAGCGGGGGATTACAATGAGCAGTTCTTC. As protein: CSASEGLAGDYNEQFF.